These 8 T cell receptor beta chains came from one sample sequenced in a study of cytomegalovirus exposure and HLA in healthy donors. Libraries were prepared by immunoSEQ multiplex PCR; TCRdb keeps only in-frame clonotypes and omits some of them. The sample holds about 140,000 clones, 85% to 95% seen once. Input material: PBMCs. The receptors stem from a man aged 18-30 years in good health and CMV-seropositive.

The chain employs TRBV29-1 and TRBJ1-2; the match to TRBD1 covers 7 bases. CDR1 is SQVTM and CDR2 is ANQGSEA in the germline V gene. The CDR3 length is 13 residues. With 3 bases clipped from V and 2 bases from J, the junction kept 3 bases outside the gene matches. CDR3 bases: TGCAGCGTTGAGGGGACAGACAACTATGGCTACACCTTC. Encoded protein: CSVEGTDNYGYTF.

The genes are TRBV28 and TRBJ1-2, with 7 nucleotides matching TRBD1. The CDR3 length is 13 residues. Germline V gives CDR1 MDHEN, CDR2 SYDVKM. J lost 4 bases, V lost 5 bases, and 4 bases had no gene match. CDR3 nucleotides: TGTGCCAGCAGTGACAGGGTTATCTATGGCTACACCTTC. Protein: CASSDRVIYGYTF.

The V gene is TRBV5-4, the J gene TRBJ2-3; D is ambiguous. The CDR3 loop spans 14 amino acids. Germline values: CDR1 SGHNT, CDR2 YYREEE (reference sequence). The ends were cut back, 2 bases at V and 6 bases at J, with 13 bases in the middle. CDR3: CASSFTSLGDTQYF. DNA of the CDR3: TGTGCCAGCAGCTTTACGAGTCTCGGGGATACGCAGTATTTT.

J is TRBJ1-5 and V is TRBV11-2; the D gene is possibly TRBD1 (6 bases). This CDR3 contains 13 residues. V was pared by 6 bases and J by 2 bases, with 8 bases between. Germline V gives CDR1 SGHAT, CDR2 FQNNGV. The CDR3: CASSYRGNQPQHF. For the CDR3, the DNA is TGTGCCAGCAGTTACAGGGGCAATCAGCCCCAGCATTTT.

The chain couples TRBV18 to TRBJ2-7; 9 bases agree with TRBD1. The germline V gene has CDR1 KGHSH and CDR2 LQKENI. V lost 6 bases and J lost 4; bases outside the gene matches: 13. The CDR3 contains 16 residues. Here the CDR3 reads CASSPTGTGYVYEQYF. Written as DNA, the CDR3 is TGTGCCAGCTCGCCAACCGGGACAGGGTACGTTTACGAGCAGTACTTC.

This chain joins TRBV5-4 and TRBJ1-1; no firm D call. The CDR3 runs 14 residues. V shed 0 bases and J shed 1 base, with 7 bases lying between them. Germline V CDR1 and CDR2: SGHNT, YYREEE (reference sequence). The CDR3 DNA sequence: TGTGCCAGCAGCTTGGCCCGGGAGAACACTGAAGCTTTCTTT. This gives the protein CASSLARENTEAFF.

The rearrangement links TRBV5-4 to TRBJ2-5, with TRBD2 identical over 12 bases. The germline V gene has CDR1 SGHNT and CDR2 YYREEE (reference sequence). Trimming at V came to 5 bases and at J to 11 bases, leaving 7 bases not matched to a gene. The CDR3 runs 13 residues. DNA for the CDR3: TGTGCCAGCAGTCCTAGCGGGAGGGCTGTTCAGTACTTC. Translated: CASSPSGRAVQYF.

This clone appeared a single time. The J gene is TRBJ1-5, the V gene TRBV27; D is possibly TRBD1 (6 bases). Per the germline V gene, CDR1 is MNHEY and CDR2 is SMNVEV (reference sequence). V was pared by 5 bases and J by 0 bases, with 17 bases between. The CDR3 length is 17 residues. The chain's CDR3 is CASSPRGRTNSNQPQHF. The CDR3 coding sequence is TGTGCCAGCAGTCCCAGGGGACGGACAAATAGCAATCAGCCCCAGCATTTT.